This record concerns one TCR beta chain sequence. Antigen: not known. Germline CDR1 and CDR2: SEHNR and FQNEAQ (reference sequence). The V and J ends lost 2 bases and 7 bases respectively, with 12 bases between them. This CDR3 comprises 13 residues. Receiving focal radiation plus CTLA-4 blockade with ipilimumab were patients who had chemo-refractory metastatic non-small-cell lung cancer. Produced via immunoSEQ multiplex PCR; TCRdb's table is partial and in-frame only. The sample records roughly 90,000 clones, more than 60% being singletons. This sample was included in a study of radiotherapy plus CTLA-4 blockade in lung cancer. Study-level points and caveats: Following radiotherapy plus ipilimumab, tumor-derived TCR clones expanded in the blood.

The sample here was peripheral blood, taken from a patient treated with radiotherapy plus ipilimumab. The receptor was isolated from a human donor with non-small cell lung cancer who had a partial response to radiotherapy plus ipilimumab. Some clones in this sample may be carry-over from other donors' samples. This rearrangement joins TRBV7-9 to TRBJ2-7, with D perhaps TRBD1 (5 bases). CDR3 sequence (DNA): TGTGCCAGCAGCTTACCCCAGGGTTTGGAGCAGTACTTC. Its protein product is CASSLPQGLEQYF.